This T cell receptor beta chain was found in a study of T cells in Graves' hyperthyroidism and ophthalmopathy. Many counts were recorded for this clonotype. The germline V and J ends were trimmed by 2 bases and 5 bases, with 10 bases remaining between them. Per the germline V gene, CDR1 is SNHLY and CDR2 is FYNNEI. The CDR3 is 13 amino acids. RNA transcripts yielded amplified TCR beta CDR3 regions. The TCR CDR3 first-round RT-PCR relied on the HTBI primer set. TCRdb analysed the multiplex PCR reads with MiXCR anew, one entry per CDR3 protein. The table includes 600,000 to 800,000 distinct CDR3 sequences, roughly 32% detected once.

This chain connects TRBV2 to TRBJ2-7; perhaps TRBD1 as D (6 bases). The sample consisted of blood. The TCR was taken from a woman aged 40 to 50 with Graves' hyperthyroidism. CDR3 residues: CASSEQGIDEQYF. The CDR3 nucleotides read TGTGCCAGCAGTGAACAGGGGATTGACGAGCAGTACTTC.